This T cell receptor (beta chain) stems from a study of response to subunit inactivated influenza vaccine. The study, taken as a whole, reports: Each seasonal influenza vaccination, the authors suggested, recruits few new T cells.

This clonotype was found a few times. What it recognizes is unknown. CDR1 is LGHNA and CDR2 is YNFKEQ in the germline V gene. V was pared by 0 bases and J by 0 bases, with 9 bases between. The CDR3 runs 15 residues. TCRdb reanalysed the RT-PCR reads using MiXCR and keeps one entry per CDR3 protein. Of hundreds of thousands of distinct CDR3 sequences in the sample, 15% to 17% are singletons; the top ten hold roughly 10%. The gene calls are TRBV4-2 and TRBJ2-7; D gene uncertain. Sequences were derived from PBMCs from blood, sampled approximately 13 days after vaccination. The receptor comes from a man aged 50-59 years who received an inactivated influenza vaccine. CDR3 loop: CASSQEGTFSYEQYF. DNA for the CDR3: TGTGCCAGCAGCCAAGAAGGCACCTTCTCCTACGAGCAGTACTTC.